This T cell receptor (beta chain) was recovered during a study of OX40 agonist ivuxolimab in advanced cancers. Study-level information: A male proportion of under 90% was recorded, with mean age approximately 56 years and range roughly 23 to 79.

Method: immunoSEQ multiplex PCR; TCRdb's copy keeps in-frame clones and lacks some. The data show fewer than 85,000 clones, roughly 86% seen once. The sample holds a few counts of this clone. CDR3 length: 16 residues. V dropped 3 bases and J dropped 2 bases, with 16 bases sitting between them. CDR1 KGHSH and CDR2 LQKENI come from the germline V gene. The sequence derives from an adult with an advanced solid tumor such as melanoma, head and neck, liver or kidney cancer. The material was CD4+ or CD8+ T cells sorted from blood, obtained in a trial of the OX40 agonist ivuxolimab. This chain connects TRBV18 to TRBJ1-1; D ambiguous. The CDR3 DNA reads as TGTGCCAGCTCACCCCCCGTCCACGGTCTTAACACTGAAGCTTTCTTT. Residues: CASSPPVHGLNTEAFF. Filled out from reference TRBV18 and TRBJ1-1, the complete variable domain reads NAGVMQNPRHLVRRRGQEARLRCSPMKGHSHVYWYRQLPEEGLKFMVYLQKENIIDESGMPKERFSAEFPKEGPSILRIQQVVRGDSAAYFCASSPPVHGLNTEAFFGQGTRLTVV.